Listed below are T cell receptor beta chains from one sample, sequenced in a study of post-analysis software for immune sequencing data. TCRdb reprocessed the PCR reads via MiXCR and lists one record per CDR3 protein. The table has about 770,000 distinct CDR3 sequences, about 45% seen once. The sequencing input was blood. These TCRs come from a girl aged 5 to 17 with multiple sclerosis. The CDR3 runs from the conserved cysteine through the conserved F or W. A D gene is named only where the DNA matches it firmly. Expanded clones are given a class, and other clones once, few, many or no size at all.

j_call,v_call,d_call,clone_size,cdr3_aa,cdr3_nt
TRBJ2-6,TRBV27,NA,NA,CASSLRGAHLVGANVLTF,TGTGCCAGCAGTTTAAGAGGGGCCCACCTTGTGGGGGCCAACGTCCTGACTTTC
TRBJ1-5,TRBV24-1,NA,few,CATSAQNSNQPQHF,TGTGCCACCAGTGCCCAGAATAGCAATCAGCCCCAGCATTTT
TRBJ1-1,TRBV3-1,TRBD1,NA,CASSQRDSRGAFF,TGCGCCAGCAGCCAGCGGGACAGCAGGGGAGCTTTCTTT
TRBJ2-3,TRBV20-1,TRBD2,few,CSATSGTSGRISTDTQYF,TGCAGTGCTACCTCCGGGACTAGCGGGAGGATAAGCACAGATACGCAGTATTTT
TRBJ1-2,TRBV10-3,TRBD1,few,CAISAQRQGVQGGGYTF,TGTGCCATCAGTGCCCAGAGACAGGGGGTTCAAGGAGGGGGCTACACCTTC
TRBJ2-1,TRBV24-1,TRBD2,NA,CATSALSGRQFF,TGTGCCACCAGTGCCCTTAGCGGGAGACAGTTCTTC
TRBJ1-6,TRBV28,NA,NA,CASSPGAINSPLHF,TGTGCCAGCAGTCCCGGGGCCATTAATTCACCCCTCCACTTT
TRBJ2-7,TRBV6-1,TRBD1,NA,CASSKTGGDGYEQYF,TGTGCCAGCAGTAAGACAGGGGGCGATGGCTACGAGCAGTACTTC
TRBJ2-1,TRBV7-9,TRBD2,few,CASSDRLAGGPNEQFF,TGTGCCAGCAGCGATAGACTAGCGGGAGGGCCTAATGAGCAGTTCTTC
TRBJ2-5,TRBV7-9,TRBD2,NA,CATRRTSGEVYQETQYF,TGTGCCACAAGACGGACTAGCGGGGAAGTGTACCAAGAGACCCAGTACTTC
TRBJ2-3,TRBV5-6,NA,few,CASSLGGGVDTQYF,TGTGCCAGCAGCTTGGGTGGTGGTGTGGATACGCAGTATTTT
TRBJ2-4,TRBV29-1,TRBD2,few,CSVVGREFSKNIQYF,TGCAGCGTTGTGGGGCGGGAGTTTTCCAAAAACATTCAGTACTTC
TRBJ2-2,TRBV6-6,TRBD2,NA,CATTLAAPGELFF,TGTGCCACCACGCTAGCGGCCCCCGGGGAGCTGTTTTTT
TRBJ1-2,TRBV7-2,TRBD1,few,CASSWDRGGYGYTF,TGTGCCAGCAGCTGGGACAGGGGCGGCTATGGCTACACCTTC
TRBJ1-5,TRBV3-1,NA,NA,CASSQEPSGRSNQPQHF,TGTGCCAGCAGCCAAGAGCCCTCTGGGAGGAGCAATCAGCCCCAGCATTTT
TRBJ2-3,TRBV9,TRBD1,few,CASSEGSGTGPDTQYF,TGTGCCAGCAGCGAGGGTTCCGGGACAGGGCCAGATACGCAGTATTTT
TRBJ2-3,TRBV25-1,NA,NA,CASSDLGPSDTQYF,TGTGCCAGCAGTGATCTAGGACCCTCAGATACGCAGTATTTT
TRBJ2-3,TRBV28,TRBD1,NA,CASSLTGLGADTQYF,TGTGCCAGCAGTTTGACAGGGTTAGGGGCAGATACGCAGTATTTT
TRBJ1-1,TRBV20-1,NA,few,CSAGGEVYTEAFF,TGCAGTGCTGGGGGGGAGGTGTACACTGAAGCTTTCTTT
TRBJ2-7,TRBV7-2,NA,NA,CASSLRSSELSYEQYF,TGTGCCAGCAGCTTACGTAGCTCCGAGCTATCCTACGAGCAGTACTTC
TRBJ2-5,TRBV19,NA,few,CASSTQGWSKGETQYF,TGTGCCAGTAGTACCCAGGGGTGGTCTAAAGGAGAGACCCAGTACTTC
TRBJ1-2,TRBV20-1,NA,NA,CSAIETLGVGGYTF,TGCAGTGCTATCGAAACATTAGGGGTGGGAGGCTACACCTTC
TRBJ1-2,TRBV7-9,NA,few,CASSLDVVTSIDGYTF,TGTGCCAGCAGCTTAGACGTAGTGACCTCTATCGATGGCTACACCTTC
TRBJ2-7,TRBV28,NA,few,CASSWDQVGGFYEQYF,TGTGCCAGCAGTTGGGACCAGGTAGGAGGATTCTACGAGCAGTACTTC
TRBJ2-7,TRBV14,NA,NA,CASSHTGLFNYEQYF,TGTGCCAGCAGCCATACGGGACTCTTTAACTACGAGCAGTACTTC
TRBJ2-1,TRBV15,TRBD2,NA,CATRRSSGAYNEQFF,TGTGCCACCAGAAGAAGTAGCGGGGCCTACAATGAGCAGTTCTTC
TRBJ1-6,TRBV20-1,NA,NA,CSAREQTVGNSPLHF,TGCAGTGCTAGAGAGCAGACAGTGGGTAATTCACCCCTCCACTTT
TRBJ2-7,TRBV14,NA,NA,CASSGGNDFPQYF,TGTGCCAGCAGCGGAGGGAATGACTTTCCGCAGTACTTC
TRBJ2-1,TRBV6-4,TRBD2,NA,CASSTRAGAYNEQFF,TGTGCCAGCAGTACTCGAGCGGGGGCCTACAATGAGCAGTTCTTC
TRBJ2-5,TRBV29-1,NA,few,CSVVGRQQTQYF,TGCAGCGTTGTTGGTAGGCAGCAGACCCAGTACTTC
TRBJ2-3,TRBV27,TRBD1,NA,CASSTGATMTDTQYF,TGTGCCAGTTCGACAGGGGCGACCATGACAGATACGCAGTATTTT
TRBJ2-1,TRBV9,TRBD2,few,CASTIRRGDYNEQFF,TGTGCCAGCACCATAAGACGGGGGGATTACAATGAGCAGTTCTTC
TRBJ2-1,TRBV20-1,NA,NA,CSARDAYSSYNEQFF,TGCAGTGCTAGAGATGCCTACAGCTCCTACAATGAGCAGTTCTTC
TRBJ2-3,TRBV4-1,TRBD2,few,CASSQDAPVGGSGTDTQYF,TGCGCCAGCAGCCAAGATGCCCCCGTGGGCGGGAGCGGCACAGATACGCAGTATTTT
TRBJ2-5,TRBV7-2,NA,few,CASSFLSWIETQYF,TGTGCCAGCAGCTTCCTTAGCTGGATAGAGACCCAGTACTTC
TRBJ2-3,TRBV3-1,TRBD2,NA,CASSPGTSRSTDTQYF,TGTGCCAGCAGCCCAGGGACTAGCCGTAGCACAGATACGCAGTATTTT
TRBJ1-6,TRBV7-9,NA,NA,CASSFINSPLHF,TGTGCCAGCAGCTTTATAAATTCACCCCTCCACTTT
TRBJ2-4,TRBV7-9,NA,NA,CASRPTGTKNIQYF,TGTGCCAGCCGCCCGACGGGGACCAAAAACATTCAGTACTTC
TRBJ2-1,TRBV7-2,TRBD2,few,CASSASSGRSYNEQFF,TGTGCCAGCAGCGCCTCTAGCGGGAGGTCCTACAATGAGCAGTTCTTC
TRBJ2-1,TRBV9,NA,NA,CASSGPPGSYNEQFF,TGTGCCAGCAGCGGGCCCCCCGGCTCCTACAATGAGCAGTTCTTC
TRBJ1-2,TRBV11-2,NA,once,CASSLDWETTGYGYTF,TGTGCCAGCAGCTTAGATTGGGAGACGACAGGCTATGGCTACACCTTC
TRBJ2-1,TRBV4-2,NA,NA,CASSHSPGPDEQFF,TGTGCCAGCAGCCATAGTCCCGGCCCCGATGAGCAGTTCTTC